This T cell receptor beta chain was obtained from a study of shared clonotypes between healthy human individuals. Study-wide results and caveats: Only blood samples were collected, and tissue repertoires likely differ. Generation probabilities of non-shared clonotypes were lower (relative to those shared by all four donors). Richness estimates generally favored naive over memory subsets.

Germline V lookup: CDR1 KGHSH, CDR2 LQKENI. The CDR3 length is 13 residues. V lost 6 bases, J lost 2 bases, and 8 bases lay in between. Assay: immunoSEQ multiplex PCR; the TCRdb copy retains only in-frame clones and omits some. The sample has over a million clones; around 78% are singletons. This clone has a handful of counts. Its antigen is unknown. Sequenced: memory CD4+ T cells from PBMCs. Specified subset: CD45RA-negative fraction. The chain employs TRBV18 and TRBJ1-5; D unclear. This TCR was sampled from a man aged 18 to 35 in good health. Some clones in this sample may be carry-over from other donors' samples. For the CDR3, the DNA is TGTGCCAGCTCGGTTACGGGCAATCAGCCCCAGCATTTT. Translating it yields CASSVTGNQPQHF.